Each of the 7 T cell receptor beta chains below was sequenced from the same sample in a study of blood T cell repertoires in COVID-19 (dated by TCRdb to the early 2020s). Library preparation used the immunoSEQ multiplex PCR assay. This immuneACCESS table, as held by TCRdb, lists in-frame sequences with V and J called but not all clones. Of the missing ones, under half trace to an unresolved V gene in checked studies; the others have no known cause. The sample table contains about 440,000 clones; only one count was recorded for around 90% of them. The top ten constitute approximately 0.55% of the sample. Specimen: PBMCs or T cells enriched from blood (not recorded which). The receptors stem from a man between 18 and 35 years old who had recovered from COVID-19.

This clone occurred a few times. Distinct nucleotide sequences in the sample also encode this CDR3. The CDR3 reads CASSAMNTEAFF. In DNA form, the CDR3 reads TGTGCCAGCAGTGCCATGAACACTGAAGCTTTCTTT. The chain has TRBV2 and TRBJ1-1; D is ambiguous. Trimming took off 4 bases at V and 0 bases at J, with 3 bases between the two ends. CDR1 is SNHLY and CDR2 is FYNNEI in the germline V gene. This CDR3 spans 12 amino acids.

This clone has a single count. The J gene is TRBJ2-1, the V gene TRBV7-9; D perhaps matches TRBD2 (5 bases). CDR1 is SEHNR and CDR2 is FQNEAQ in the germline V gene (reference sequence). V lost 2 bases, J lost 7 bases, and 12 bases lay in between. This CDR3 contains 14 residues. CDR3 amino acids: CASSLPTTGNEQFF. CDR3 DNA sequence: TGTGCCAGCAGCTTACCGACTACGGGGAATGAGCAGTTCTTC.

The chain links TRBV3-1 (or the pseudogene TRBV3-2) to TRBJ1-1; no clear D gene. The CDR3 spans 16 residues. V dropped 4 bases and J dropped 1 base, with 16 bases sitting between them. Germline values: CDR1 LGHDT, CDR2 YNNKEL (reference sequence). The CDR3 region is CASSPQILLPNTEAFF. In DNA, the CDR3 is TGTGCCAGCAGCCCTCAAATACTTCTACCGAACACTGAAGCTTTCTTT.

V usage is TRBV14 and J usage is TRBJ1-6; 7 bases match TRBD1. Per the germline V gene, CDR1 is SGHDN and CDR2 is FVKESK. CDR3 length: 15 amino acids. V was clipped by 1 base and J by 9 bases; unmatched bases: 6. The CDR3 coding sequence is TGTGCCAGCAGCCAAGTCGGCAGGGGGATTTCACCCCTCCACTTT. Residues: CASSQVGRGISPLHF.

The chain recombines TRBV30 with TRBJ1-2; the D gene is possibly TRBD1 (6 bases). CDR1 GTSNPN and CDR2 SVGIG come from the germline V gene (reference sequence). This CDR3 spans 12 amino acids. V was trimmed by 3 bases and J by 4 bases, leaving 9 bases between them. The CDR3 here is CAWRGAIYGYTF. For the CDR3, the DNA is TGTGCCTGGAGGGGGGCCATCTATGGCTACACCTTC.

The V gene is TRBV10-3, the J gene TRBJ1-1; D remains ambiguous. V lost 3 bases and J 7 bases, leaving 9 bases between the germline ends. The length of the CDR3 is 12 residues. CDR1 and CDR2 from the germline V gene are ENHRY and SYGVKD. The CDR3 region is CAISEVGNEAFF. Here the CDR3 DNA reads TGTGCCATCAGTGAAGTCGGGAATGAAGCTTTCTTT.

This chain uses TRBV5-1 with TRBJ2-5; TRBD2 matches at 9 bases. Germline V CDR1 and CDR2: SGHRS, YFSETQ. CDR3 length equals 15 residues. The trim removed 0 bases at V and 5 bases at J, leaving 5 bases unmatched. The CDR3 protein is CASSLAAGGSETQYF. Here the CDR3 DNA reads TGCGCCAGCAGCTTGGCCGCGGGAGGGTCGGAGACCCAGTACTTC.